These 21 T cell receptor beta chains share one sample of origin, sequenced in a study of T cells in Graves' hyperthyroidism and ophthalmopathy. From RNA transcripts, TCR beta CDR3 regions were amplified. The HTBI primer set drove a first-round RT-PCR of the TCR CDR3. TCRdb re-analysed the multiplex PCR reads in MiXCR, keeping a single row per CDR3 protein. Found here are a few hundred thousand distinct CDR3 sequences, approximately 16% of them singletons; the top ten hold 2.5% to 4%. The source material was blood. All receptors come from a woman aged 40 to 55 with Graves' ophthalmopathy.

In this sample, this clonotype turned up many times. The rearrangement joins TRBV12-3 or TRBV12-4 to TRBJ1-2; D ambiguous. CDR3 length: 14 residues. The V and J ends lost 2 bases and 7 bases respectively, with 14 bases between them. In DNA form, the CDR3 reads TGTGCCAGCAGTTTAAACTGGGGTCTGAGTGGCTACACCTTC. This translates into CASSLNWGLSGYTF.

The rearrangement links TRBV6-4 to TRBJ2-1, with 11 bases aligning to TRBD2. Germline CDR1 is MRHNA and CDR2 is SNTAGT. V shed 3 bases, J shed 10 bases, and the junction held 8 bases outside the gene matches. The CDR3 is made up of 15 amino acids. Here the CDR3 DNA reads TGTGCCAGCAGTGAGCATACTAGCGGGAGCCGAGAGCAGTTCTTC. The encoded protein is CASSEHTSGSREQFF.

This clonotype was counted many times. The chain couples TRBV20-1 to TRBJ2-3, with D tentatively TRBD2 (7 bases). CDR1 DFQATT and CDR2 SNEGSKA come from the germline V gene (reference sequence). The length of the CDR3 is 14 residues. The CDR3 here is CSAGAGVGTDTQYF. CDR3 DNA sequence: TGCAGCGCGGGGGCGGGAGTAGGGACAGATACGCAGTATTTT.

This clonotype has a count of ten or more. The chain is built from TRBV6-1 and TRBJ2-2; D possibly uses TRBD1 or TRBD2 (7 bases each). Trimming stripped 6 bases from V and 3 bases from J, with 14 bases between. CDR1 and CDR2 (germline): MNHNS, SASEGT. The length of the CDR3 is 15 residues. Here the CDR3 reads CASRQQGRDTGELFF. As DNA, the CDR3 is TGTGCCAGCAGACAACAGGGGAGGGACACCGGGGAGCTGTTTTTT.

In this sample, this clonotype turned up many times. This rearrangement joins TRBV20-1 to TRBJ2-5; D is unresolved. Trimming cost V 3 bases and J 5 bases, with 7 bases left between them. The CDR3 runs 11 residues. Germline CDR1 reads DFQATT; CDR2 reads SNEGSKA (reference sequence). As DNA, the CDR3 is TGCAGTGCTAGTGTTGGGGAGACCCAGTACTTC. It translates to CSASVGETQYF.

In DNA, the CDR3 is TGTGCCAGCAGACTGACAGCCTTTGAGGGCTACACCTTC. This sequence encodes CASRLTAFEGYTF. The chain uses TRBV6-2 or TRBV6-3 and TRBJ1-2; a possible D gene is TRBD1 (5 bases). The V gene lost 6 bases and the J gene lost 8 bases, with 16 bases spanning the gap. Germline values: CDR1 MNHEY, CDR2 SVGEGT. CDR3 length: 13 residues.

This clonotype was counted at least ten times. The chain uses TRBV6-2 or TRBV6-3 and TRBJ2-3; TRBD2 matches at 7 bases. This CDR3 contains 18 residues. CDR1 and CDR2 (germline): MNHEY, SVGEGT. V shed 2 bases and J 2 bases; nucleotides not matched to a gene: 13. The CDR3 DNA is TGTGCCAGCAGTTACCCGCGTGACGGGGAGGGACTCACAGATACGCAGTATTTT. This gives the protein CASSYPRDGEGLTDTQYF.

This clonotype occurred many times. The rearrangement joins TRBV20-1 to TRBJ2-4, with 12 bases lining up with TRBD2. The CDR3 sequence is 18 residues long. In germline, CDR1 is DFQATT, CDR2 SNEGSKA (reference sequence). The J segment lost 3 bases and the V segment lost 4 bases, leaving 13 bases of the junction unmatched. In nucleotides, the CDR3 is TGCAGTGCTACCCCTCTGGGACTAGCGGGCGGAGTCAAAAACATTCAGTACTTC. Translation gives CSATPLGLAGGVKNIQYF.

This clonotype was picked up many times. The chain combines TRBV2 with TRBJ2-7, with D perhaps matching TRBD1 (6 bases). Trimming removed 6 bases at V and 3 bases at J, with 15 bases between. The CDR3 is 14 residues long. Germline values: CDR1 SNHLY, CDR2 FYNNEI. The CDR3 region has the DNA TGTGCCAGCAGAGGGGGTAGAGGGGGCTACGAGCAGTACTTC. Translation gives CASRGGRGGYEQYF.

The rearrangement links TRBV6-1 to TRBJ2-7; D possibly corresponds to TRBD1 (6 bases). Trimming removed 5 bases at V and 4 bases at J, with 9 bases between. CDR1 and CDR2 (germline): MNHNS, SASEGT. The CDR3 is made up of 12 amino acids. The CDR3 DNA reads TGTGCCAGCAGTCACAGGGTGTACGAGCAGTACTTC. Translated: CASSHRVYEQYF.

This clonotype was found many times. The chain couples TRBV30 to TRBJ1-1; 9 bases fit TRBD1. The CDR3 spans 14 residues. J was trimmed by 8 bases and V by 1 base; bases with no gene match: 8. CDR1 is GTSNPN, CDR2 SVGIG, per germline (reference sequence). In DNA, the CDR3 is TGTGCCTGGAGTGCCCCGGGACAGGGCCCGGAAGCTTTCTTT. Translation gives CAWSAPGQGPEAFF.

This chain links TRBV19 with TRBJ1-4; D not resolved. The CDR3 consists of 11 residues. V was shortened by 3 bases and J by 7 bases, with 3 bases between the two germline ends. The germline V gene has CDR1 LNHDA and CDR2 SQIVND (reference sequence). CDR3 amino acids: CASSMAEKLFF. The CDR3 DNA reads as TGTGCCAGTAGTATGGCTGAAAAACTGTTTTTT.

This clonotype was recorded many times. This CDR3 is CSANRQGGTEAFF. The CDR3, as DNA: TGCAGTGCAAATAGACAGGGCGGGACTGAAGCTTTCTTT. V usage is TRBV20-1 and J usage is TRBJ1-1, with 7 bases lining up with TRBD1. V shed 6 bases, J shed 5 bases, and the junction held 9 bases outside the gene matches. This CDR3 comprises 13 residues. Germline V gene sequence: CDR1 DFQATT, CDR2 SNEGSKA (reference sequence).

This clonotype has a count of ten or more. The chain recombines TRBV6-1 with TRBJ2-1, with 9 positions matching TRBD2. V trimming: 5 bases; J trimming: 9 bases; junction bases outside the gene matches: 8. Germline V gene lookup returns CDR1 MNHNS and CDR2 SASEGT. This CDR3 is 14 amino acids long. This CDR3 reads CASSPRGSGSEQFF. DNA for the CDR3: TGTGCCAGCAGTCCGCGGGGTAGCGGGAGTGAGCAGTTCTTC.

Details on this clonotype: A clone one base away is much larger, so this may be a read error. V is TRBV6-1 and J is TRBJ2-3; 7 bases line up with TRBD2. CDR3 length equals 17 residues. J lost 3 bases, V lost 6 bases, and 15 bases had no gene match. Looked up from germline, CDR1 is MNHNS and CDR2 is SASEGT. The CDR3 here is CASRERSWGGWTDTQYF. CDR3 sequence (DNA): TGTGCCAGCAGAGAAAGGAGTTGGGGGGGATGGACAGATACGCAGTATTTT.

This clonotype has just a few counts. The chain uses TRBV12-3 or TRBV12-4 and TRBJ2-5, with TRBD1 matching 8 bases. This CDR3 comprises 15 residues. V was clipped by 6 bases and J by 2 bases; unmatched bases: 8. The CDR3 here is CASRVGQGEQETQYF. The CDR3 region has the DNA TGTGCCAGCAGGGTAGGACAGGGCGAACAAGAGACCCAGTACTTC.

This clonotype has a count of ten or more. V usage is TRBV27 and J usage is TRBJ1-1; D call uncertain. The CDR3 is 13 amino acids. The V end lost 5 bases, the J end lost 1 base, and 8 bases lay between the germline ends. The germline CDR1 and CDR2 sequences are MNHEY and SMNVEV (reference sequence). CDR3 sequence (DNA): TGTGCCAGCAGTCCAAAAGGGAACACTGAAGCTTTCTTT. Protein product: CASSPKGNTEAFF.

The chain is built from TRBV7-8 and TRBJ2-7; 11 positions agree with TRBD2. The ends lost 1 base at V and 4 bases at J; junction bases unmatched: 12. The CDR3 spans 18 residues. Germline assignment: CDR1 SGHVS and CDR2 FQNEAQ. This CDR3 is CASSLGRLAGGNPYEQYF. CDR3 DNA: TGTGCCAGCAGCTTAGGGAGGCTAGCGGGAGGTAATCCATACGAGCAGTACTTC. Combining the CDR3 with reference TRBV7-8 and TRBJ2-7 gives the whole variable domain GAGVSQSPRYKVAKRGQDVALRCDPISGHVSLFWYQQALGQGPEFLTYFQNEAQLDKSGLPSDRFFAERPEGSVSTLKIQRTQQEDSAVYLCASSLGRLAGGNPYEQYFGPGTRLTVT.

The chain joins TRBV28 to TRBJ2-7; tentative D call: TRBD2 (5 bases). The V end was cut by 5 bases, the J end by 7 bases, with 18 bases between. The germline gives CDR1 MDHEN, CDR2 SYDVKM. The CDR3 contains 14 residues. In nucleotides, the CDR3 is TGTGCCAGCAGTGAAAAAAGGCGGGTTAAGGAGCAGTACTTC. Its translation: CASSEKRRVKEQYF.

The chain uses TRBV4-1 and TRBJ2-3, with D perhaps TRBD2 (5 bases). This CDR3 region has 15 residues. From germline, CDR1 is MGHRA and CDR2 YSYEKL. Trimming removed 2 bases from V and 1 base from J, with 10 bases in between. The DNA for the CDR3 is TGCGCCAGCAGCCAACGGCGGCGGGGCACAGATACGCAGTATTTT. It codes for CASSQRRRGTDTQYF.

CDR3 in DNA: TGTGCCAGCAGTCCTACCCTGGTCTACAATGAGCAGTTCTTC. Protein: CASSPTLVYNEQFF. The chain recombines TRBV12-3 or TRBV12-4 with TRBJ2-1, with D unclear. V dropped 5 bases and J dropped 3 bases, with 11 bases sitting between them. CDR3 size: 14 residues.